One sample yielded the 18 T cell receptor beta chains listed below, sequenced in a study of blood T cells in healthy people across ages (dated by TCRdb to 2013 to 2016). Receptor libraries were prepared by 5' RACE. The sequencer was an Illumina HiSeq 2500. A second PCR of about 7 to 12 cycles was run with a J-beta primer mix and a sample-barcoded 5' primer. TCRdb cleaned the public reads at Q25 with fastp, built clones with MiXCR and kept in-frame beta chains. Rows are unified per CDR3 protein, each entry keeping the most common DNA and genes. Within this sample are some 690,000 distinct CDR3 sequences, with over 20% of them counted one time only. Clones ranked in the top ten supply about 22% of the sample. Sequencing was carried out using blood. These receptors came from a man between 65 and 80 years old in good health.

The V and J genes are TRBV20-1 and TRBJ2-3, with unresolved D. The V gene lost 2 bases and the J gene lost 5 bases, with 8 bases spanning the gap. The CDR3 consists of 12 residues. Per the germline V gene, CDR1 is DFQATT and CDR2 is SNEGSKA (reference sequence). The CDR3 loop is CSARIMVDTQYF. DNA of the CDR3: TGCAGTGCTAGAATTATGGTAGATACGCAGTATTTT.

The V and J genes are TRBV12-3 or TRBV12-4 and TRBJ1-1; D not resolved. This CDR3 region has 15 residues. The V end was cut by 6 bases, the J end by 11 bases, with 25 bases between. The CDR3 reads CASSPMMYSRMRAFF. CDR3 nucleotides: TGTGCCAGCAGCCCGATGATGTACTCCCGGATGAGGGCTTTCTTT.

This clonotype was seen only a few times. J is TRBJ2-6 and V is TRBV20-1; D possibly corresponds to TRBD1 (6 bases). The CDR3 spans 17 residues. Trimming took off 2 bases at V and 0 bases at J, with 14 bases between the two ends. The germline V gene encodes CDR1 DFQATT and CDR2 SNEGSKA (reference sequence). CDR3 sequence: CSARHALQGSGANVLTF. The CDR3 DNA reads as TGCAGTGCTAGACATGCCCTACAGGGCTCTGGGGCCAACGTCCTGACTTTC.

In this sample, this clonotype turned up a few times. The genes are TRBV5-1 and TRBJ2-3; possibly TRBD2 for D (5 bases). The CDR3 runs to 15 residues. Germline-derived CDR1 and CDR2 are SGHRS and YFSETQ. V lost 3 bases, J lost 5 bases, and 16 bases lay in between. The CDR3 sequence is CASSSSGSKGDTQYF. The CDR3 nucleotides are TGCGCCAGCAGCTCCAGCGGCTCAAAGGGAGATACGCAGTATTTT.

The chain recombines TRBV29-1 with TRBJ2-3; TRBD2 matches at 8 bases. The trim removed 4 bases at V and 3 bases at J, leaving 12 bases unmatched. Germline loops: CDR1 SQVTM, CDR2 ANQGSEA. The CDR3 spans 16 residues. CDR3 residues: CSVVGVSGMRTDTQYF. In DNA form, the CDR3 reads TGCAGCGTTGTAGGGGTTAGCGGGATGAGGACAGATACGCAGTATTTT.

The table lists this clonotype with a count of one. V usage is TRBV9 and J usage is TRBJ1-1; tentative D call: TRBD1 (6 bases). CDR3 size: 15 residues. Per the germline V gene, CDR1 is SGDLS and CDR2 is YYNGEE. The V end was cut by 3 bases, the J end by 5 bases, with 17 bases between. The CDR3 spells CASSAPSGTRTEAFF. As DNA, the CDR3 is TGTGCCAGCAGCGCCCCATCCGGGACAAGGACTGAAGCTTTCTTT.

CDR3 residues: CASSLVWGPATNEKLFF. CDR3 in DNA: TGTGCCAGCAGTTTGGTTTGGGGGCCTGCAACTAATGAAAAACTGTTTTTT. The V and J genes are TRBV12-3 or TRBV12-4 and TRBJ1-4; weak D call: TRBD1 (6 bases). The V end lost 3 bases, the J end lost 0 bases, and 14 bases lay between the germline ends. The CDR3 runs to 17 residues.

This clonotype was counted only a few times. The chain uses TRBV19 and TRBJ2-1; a possible D gene is TRBD1 (6 bases). V lost 5 bases and J lost 9, with 17 bases in between. The CDR3 has 14 amino acids. In germline, CDR1 is LNHDA, CDR2 SQIVND (reference sequence). The chain's CDR3 is CASSPQTGPTEQFF. DNA for the CDR3: TGTGCCAGTAGTCCGCAAACAGGGCCGACTGAGCAGTTCTTC.

This clonotype was observed a few times. V usage is TRBV5-1 and J usage is TRBJ2-1; D could derive from TRBD1 or TRBD2 (6 bases each). There are 15 residues in the CDR3. V lost 5 bases and J lost 5, with 17 bases in between. The germline V gene encodes CDR1 SGHRS and CDR2 YFSETQ. The CDR3 is CASRFFVGGNNEQFF. For the CDR3, the DNA is TGCGCCAGCAGGTTCTTTGTGGGGGGCAACAATGAGCAGTTCTTC.

The V call is TRBV20-1, the J call TRBJ1-2; 7 positions match TRBD1. This CDR3 spans 13 amino acids. CDR1 and CDR2 (germline): DFQATT, SNEGSKA (reference sequence). The J segment lost 7 bases and the V segment lost 5 bases, leaving 10 bases of the junction unmatched. Written as DNA, the CDR3 is TGCAGTGCTCAACTTAAGGGGGCAACTGGCTACACCTTC. It encodes CSAQLKGATGYTF.

The chain uses TRBV6-6 and TRBJ1-2, with TRBD1 as a possible D gene (6 bases). Germline CDR1 MNHNY, CDR2 SVGAGI (reference sequence). V lost 7 bases and J lost 8, with 14 bases in between. The CDR3 has 12 residues. The CDR3 bases are TGTGCCAGCACCCCAGGGGATCGGGGCTACACCTTC. Protein: CASTPGDRGYTF.

The V gene is TRBV7-2, the J gene TRBJ2-3, with 8 bases lining up with TRBD2. The CDR3 runs to 15 residues. V lost 5 bases, J lost 2 bases, and 6 bases stayed unmatched. The germline V gene encodes CDR1 SGHTA and CDR2 FQGNSA. CDR3 DNA: TGTGCCAGCAGCAGGACTAGCCAGTTCACAGATACGCAGTATTTT. It codes for CASSRTSQFTDTQYF.

This chain connects TRBV14 to TRBJ1-1; 9 positions agree with TRBD1. Trimming took 8 bases from V and 3 from J; bases not matched to a gene: 4. The CDR3 extends over 13 amino acids. Germline V gene data show CDR1 as SGHDN and CDR2 as FVKESK. CDR3 DNA sequence: TGTGCCAGCCGGGGACAGGGCGACACTGAAGCTTTCTTT. Translation: CASRGQGDTEAFF.

This clonotype occurred many times. The chain recombines TRBV29-1 with TRBJ2-4; 7 positions match TRBD1. The germline V gene encodes CDR1 SQVTM and CDR2 ANQGSEA. V was pared by 7 bases and J by 1 base, with 10 bases of the junction left unmatched. This CDR3 region has 15 residues. The CDR3 nucleotides read TGCAGCGCCAGTTTAGGACAGGCCGCCAAAAACATTCAGTACTTC. This codes for CSASLGQAAKNIQYF.

This clonotype came up a few times. This chain uses TRBV11-2 with TRBJ2-2, with D possibly being TRBD2 (6 bases). V dropped 5 bases and J dropped 4 bases, with 14 bases sitting between them. The CDR3 covers 15 residues. Looked up from germline, CDR1 is SGHAT and CDR2 is FQNNGV. The CDR3 region is CASSRRGRVTGELFF. Written as DNA, the CDR3 is TGTGCCAGCAGCCGGAGGGGTCGAGTCACCGGGGAGCTGTTTTTT.

The chain is built from TRBV6-2 or TRBV6-3 and TRBJ1-5; D is undetermined. The germline gives CDR1 MNHEY, CDR2 SVGEGT. V was clipped by 8 bases and J by 5 bases, with 13 bases between them. This CDR3 is built from 13 residues. CDR3 region: CASDLGSYQPQHF. Here the CDR3 DNA reads TGTGCCAGCGATTTGGGGTCTTATCAGCCCCAGCATTTT.

The table lists this clonotype with a few counts. The V and J genes are TRBV19 and TRBJ2-6; D could derive from TRBD1 or TRBD2 (5 bases each). Germline loops: CDR1 LNHDA, CDR2 SQIVND (reference sequence). This CDR3 is 14 amino acids long. V shed 5 bases and J shed 3 bases, with 8 bases lying between them. This CDR3 reads CASSEGLGANVLTF. CDR3 nucleotide sequence: TGTGCCAGTAGTGAGGGGCTTGGGGCCAACGTCCTGACTTTC. Full variable domain (outside the CDR3, taken from reference TRBV19 and TRBJ2-6): DGGITQSPKYLFRKEGQNVTLSCEQNLNHDAMYWYRQDPGQGLRLIYYSQIVNDFQKGDIAEGYSVSREKKESFPLTVTSAQKNPTAFYLCASSEGLGANVLTFGAGSRLTVL.

The rearrangement links TRBV9 to TRBJ1-1, with TRBD1 matching over 7 bases. Germline CDR1 reads SGDLS; CDR2 reads YYNGEE. This CDR3 has 15 residues. The V gene end was trimmed by 3 bases and the J gene end by 4 bases; junction bases not matched to a gene: 9. Here the CDR3 reads CASSAHRGRRTEAFF. In nucleotides, the CDR3 is TGTGCCAGCAGCGCCCACAGGGGCAGGCGCACTGAAGCTTTCTTT.